Each of the 10 T cell receptor beta chains below was sequenced from the same sample in a study of shared clonotypes between healthy human individuals. Assay: immunoSEQ multiplex PCR; the TCRdb copy retains only in-frame clones and omits some. The sample lists around 2.5 million clones, over 85% occurring once. Sequencing was performed on naive CD4+ T cells from PBMCs. Subset of the sample: CD45RA+ positively selected. The source of these receptors is a man in his late teens or twenties in good health. Some clones in this sample may be carry-over from other donors' samples.

V and J are TRBV6-1 and TRBJ1-5; 9 bases agree with TRBD1. The junction had 6 bases not matched to a gene; V was cut back by 1 base and J by 5 bases. Germline CDR1 MNHNS, CDR2 SASEGT. The CDR3 consists of 16 residues. CDR3 sequence (DNA): TGTGCCAGCAGTGAAGTAGGACAGGGGAGCTATCAGCCCCAGCATTTT. Translating gives CASSEVGQGSYQPQHF.

This chain's CDR3 is CASSLGPKGFGYTF. For the CDR3, the DNA is TGTGCCAGCAGCTTGGGGCCTAAAGGATTCGGCTACACCTTC. The chain joins TRBV5-4 to TRBJ1-2; D is undetermined. V dropped 0 bases and J dropped 8 bases, with 14 bases sitting between them. The CDR3 has 14 amino acids. In germline, CDR1 is SGHNT, CDR2 YYREEE (reference sequence).

For this clone: Other DNA sequences of this sample code for an identical CDR3. The chain combines TRBV5-1 with TRBJ2-2; weak D call: TRBD2 (6 bases). Germline V gene lookup returns CDR1 SGHRS and CDR2 YFSETQ. The V end lost 4 bases, the J end lost 1 base, and 11 bases lay between the germline ends. This CDR3 is built from 15 residues. The CDR3 spells CASSAGLGNTGELFF. CDR3 nucleotide sequence: TGCGCCAGCAGCGCGGGACTCGGGAACACCGGGGAGCTGTTTTTT.

This clone was seen a single time. This sequence joins TRBV2 and TRBJ1-2; D uncertain. V lost 2 bases and J lost 0, with 10 bases in between. Per the germline V gene, CDR1 is SNHLY and CDR2 is FYNNEI. This CDR3 contains 15 residues. CDR3: CASSEPRTTNYGYTF. DNA of the CDR3: TGTGCCAGCAGTGAACCCAGGACGACTAACTATGGCTACACCTTC.

This chain joins TRBV9 and TRBJ2-1; TRBD2 might be the D (5 bases). Per the germline V gene, CDR1 is SGDLS and CDR2 is YYNGEE. V was clipped by 0 bases and J by 5 bases, with 15 bases between them. This CDR3 has 16 amino acids. The CDR3 spells CASSVASGGSHNEQFF. The DNA of the CDR3 is TGTGCCAGCAGCGTAGCCAGCGGCGGATCCCACAATGAGCAGTTCTTC. The full variable domain, in which reference TRBV9 and TRBJ2-1 provide the parts outside the CDR3, is DSGVTQTPKHLITATGQRVTLRCSPRSGDLSVYWYQQSLDQGLQFLIQYYNGEERAKGNILERFSAQQFPDLHSELNLSSLELGDSALYFCASSVASGGSHNEQFFGPGTRLTVL.

Concerning this clone: At the DNA level, this CDR3 is encoded by other sequences in the same sample as well. The V call is TRBV5-1, the J call TRBJ2-7; D gene uncertain. This CDR3 has 13 amino acids. Germline V gene data show CDR1 as SGHRS and CDR2 as YFSETQ. Trimming shortened V by 0 bases and J by 3 bases, and 7 bases separated the two germline ends. CDR3 sequence (DNA): TGCGCCAGCAGCTTGGGGGGTGTCTACGAGCAGTACTTC. Encoded protein: CASSLGGVYEQYF. The full variable domain, rest sourced from reference TRBV5-1 and TRBJ2-7, is KAGVTQTPRYLIKTRGQQVTLSCSPISGHRSVSWYQQTPGQGLQFLFEYFSETQRNKGNFPGRFSGRQFSNSRSEMNVSTLELGDSALYLCASSLGGVYEQYFGPGTRLTVT.

The rearrangement uses TRBV4-1 and TRBJ2-2, with 8 positions matching TRBD2. Trimming removed 4 bases from V and 4 bases from J; junction bases left unmatched: 8. The CDR3 is 16 residues long. The germline CDR1 and CDR2 sequences are MGHRA and YSYEKL. The CDR3 reads CASSPTLAGSTGELFF. In nucleotides, the CDR3 is TGCGCCAGCAGCCCCACTTTAGCGGGATCCACCGGGGAGCTGTTTTTT.

The genes are TRBV11-2 and TRBJ1-1, with D unclear. Per the germline V gene, CDR1 is SGHAT and CDR2 is FQNNGV. The CDR3 spans 14 residues. V was pared by 3 bases and J by 5 bases, with 13 bases between. CDR3 DNA: TGTGCCAGCAGCTTTAACTCTGGCGGGACTGAAGCTTTCTTT. This sequence encodes CASSFNSGGTEAFF.

V is TRBV5-4 and J is TRBJ1-2; possible D gene TRBD1, 5 bases. The CDR3 loop spans 17 amino acids. CDR1 and CDR2 from the germline V gene are SGHNT and YYREEE (reference sequence). V was trimmed by 3 bases and J by 5 bases, leaving 23 bases between them. The CDR3 nucleotides are TGTGCCAGCAGCTACCCGGGACTTCAAGCTGAGGCGTATGGCTACACCTTC. Amino acid sequence: CASSYPGLQAEAYGYTF.

The gene calls are TRBV28 and TRBJ1-5; 8 positions agree with TRBD1. J gave up 5 bases and V 3 bases, and 6 bases lay outside the gene matches. The CDR3 is 15 residues long. CDR1 is MDHEN, CDR2 SYDVKM, per germline. The CDR3 spells CASSLADRAYQPQHF. The CDR3 DNA sequence: TGTGCCAGCAGTTTGGCGGACAGGGCTTATCAGCCCCAGCATTTT.